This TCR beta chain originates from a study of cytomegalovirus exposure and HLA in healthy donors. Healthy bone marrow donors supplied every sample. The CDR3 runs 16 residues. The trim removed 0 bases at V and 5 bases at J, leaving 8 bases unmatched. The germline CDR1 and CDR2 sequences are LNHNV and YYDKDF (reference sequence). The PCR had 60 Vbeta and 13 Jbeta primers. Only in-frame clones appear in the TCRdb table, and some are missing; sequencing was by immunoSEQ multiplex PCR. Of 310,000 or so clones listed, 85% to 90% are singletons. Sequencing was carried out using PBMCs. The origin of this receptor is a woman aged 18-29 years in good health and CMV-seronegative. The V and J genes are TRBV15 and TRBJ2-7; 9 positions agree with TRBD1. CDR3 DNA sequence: TGTGCCACCAGCAGAGATTTGGGACAGGGAGGCCACGAGCAGTACTTC. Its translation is CATSRDLGQGGHEQYF.